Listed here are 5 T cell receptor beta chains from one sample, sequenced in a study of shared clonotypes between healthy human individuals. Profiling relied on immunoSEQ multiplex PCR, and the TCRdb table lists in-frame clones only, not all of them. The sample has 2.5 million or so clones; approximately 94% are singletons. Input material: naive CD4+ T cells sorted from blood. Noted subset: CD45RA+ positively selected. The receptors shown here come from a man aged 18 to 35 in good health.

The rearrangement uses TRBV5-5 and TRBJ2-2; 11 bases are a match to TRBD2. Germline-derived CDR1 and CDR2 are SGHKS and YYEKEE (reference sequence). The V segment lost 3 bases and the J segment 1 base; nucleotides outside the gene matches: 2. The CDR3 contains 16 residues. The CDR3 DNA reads TGTGCCAGCAGCTCGGGACTAGCGGTGAACACCGGGGAGCTGTTTTTT. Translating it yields CASSSGLAVNTGELFF.

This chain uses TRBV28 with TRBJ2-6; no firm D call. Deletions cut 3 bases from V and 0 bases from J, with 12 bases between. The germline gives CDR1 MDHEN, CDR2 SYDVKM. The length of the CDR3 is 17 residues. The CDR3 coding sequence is TGTGCCAGCAGTTTGAGTGACATCCTCTCTGGGGCCAACGTCCTGACTTTC. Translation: CASSLSDILSGANVLTF.

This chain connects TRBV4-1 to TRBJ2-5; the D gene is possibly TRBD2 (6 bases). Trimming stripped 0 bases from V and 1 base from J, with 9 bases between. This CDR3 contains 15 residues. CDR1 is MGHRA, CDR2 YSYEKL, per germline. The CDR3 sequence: CASSQDWDFQETQYF. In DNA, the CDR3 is TGCGCCAGCAGCCAAGATTGGGACTTCCAAGAGACCCAGTACTTC.

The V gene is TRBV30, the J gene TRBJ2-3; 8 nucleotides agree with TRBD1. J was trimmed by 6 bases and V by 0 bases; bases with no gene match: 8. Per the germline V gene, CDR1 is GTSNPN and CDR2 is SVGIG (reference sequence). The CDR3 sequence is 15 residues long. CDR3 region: CAWSVLSRGRDTQYF. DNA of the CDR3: TGTGCCTGGAGTGTACTATCCAGGGGGCGGGATACGCAGTATTTT.

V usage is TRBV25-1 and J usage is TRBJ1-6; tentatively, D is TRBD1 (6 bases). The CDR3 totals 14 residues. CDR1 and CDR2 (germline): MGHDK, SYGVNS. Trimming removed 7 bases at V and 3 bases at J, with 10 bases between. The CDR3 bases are TGTGCCAGCAATGGACAGTTCTATAATTCACCCCTCCACTTT. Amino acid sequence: CASNGQFYNSPLHF. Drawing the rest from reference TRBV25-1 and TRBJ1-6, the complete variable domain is EADIYQTPRYLVIGTGKKITLECSQTMGHDKMYWYQQDPGMELHLIHYSYGVNSTEKGDLSSESTVSRIRTEHFPLTLESARPSHTSQYLCASNGQFYNSPLHFGNGTRLTVT.